This is a list of T cell receptor beta chains from one sample in a study of beta chain features in type 1 diabetes. The protocol was immunoSEQ multiplex PCR, while the TCRdb copy is restricted to in-frame clones and leaves out a portion. The table records over 650,000 clones, 11% to 15% of them present only once. Sequencing was done on a sample of naive CD4+ T cells from blood. All receptors derive from a man between 18 and 35 years old with type 1 diabetes. Each CDR3 is given with its conserved first and last residue. A D gene is named only where the DNA matches it firmly. Some rows have no size entry. The others give once, few or many, or a class for an expanded clone.

size: few; D: -; V: TRBV14; J: TRBJ1-2; CDR3: CASSQDRGSYGYTF; DNA: TGTGCCAGCAGCCAAGATCGGGGGTCCTATGGCTACACCTTC
size: few; D: -; V: TRBV7-8; J: TRBJ1-2; CDR3: CASSPRESNYGYTF; DNA: TGTGCCAGCAGCCCCAGGGAATCGAACTATGGCTACACCTTC
size: -; D: -; V: TRBV6-6; J: TRBJ2-7; CDR3: CASSRPTGRVREQYF; DNA: TGTGCCAGCAGTCGGCCGACAGGGAGGGTGCGGGAGCAGTACTTC
size: -; D: -; V: TRBV10-2; J: TRBJ1-1; CDR3: CASRETVNTEAFF; DNA: TGCGCCAGCAGGGAGACAGTGAACACTGAAGCTTTCTTT
size: -; D: -; V: TRBV20-1; J: TRBJ2-7; CDR3: CSASRQGEQYF; DNA: TGCAGTGCTAGTAGGCAGGGCGAGCAGTACTTC
size: -; D: -; V: TRBV29-1; J: TRBJ1-1; CDR3: CSVGRRGTASTEAFF; DNA: TGCAGCGTTGGTCGGCGGGGCACAGCTAGCACTGAAGCTTTCTTT
size: -; D: -; V: TRBV7-3; J: TRBJ2-3; CDR3: CASSSPGTDTQYF; DNA: TGTGCCAGCAGCTCCCCCGGCACAGATACGCAGTATTTT
size: few; D: -; V: TRBV7-2; J: TRBJ1-2; CDR3: CASRPGQAYGYTF; DNA: TGTGCCAGCAGGCCGGGACAAGCCTATGGCTACACCTTC
size: -; D: TRBD2; V: TRBV5-1; J: TRBJ2-7; CDR3: CASSLGLAGTASYEQYF; DNA: TGCGCCAGCAGCTTGGGACTAGCGGGAACGGCTTCCTACGAGCAGTACTTC
size: -; D: TRBD2; V: TRBV19; J: TRBJ2-1; CDR3: CASSIRSLAGELNEQFF; DNA: TGTGCCAGTAGTATCCGGAGTCTAGCGGGAGAGCTCAATGAGCAGTTCTTC
size: -; D: TRBD1; V: TRBV25-1; J: TRBJ1-2; CDR3: CASRGQVLYGYTF; DNA: TGTGCCAGCAGGGGACAGGTCCTCTATGGCTACACCTTC
size: -; D: -; V: TRBV6-6; J: TRBJ1-4; CDR3: CASSYSMRVNNEKLFF; DNA: TGTGCCAGCAGTTACTCGATGCGCGTGAACAATGAAAAACTGTTTTTT
size: -; D: -; V: TRBV30; J: TRBJ2-1; CDR3: CAWSVQGGDEQFF; DNA: TGTGCCTGGAGTGTCCAGGGGGGGGATGAGCAGTTCTTC
size: -; D: -; V: TRBV20-1; J: TRBJ2-7; CDR3: CSAMDGYEQYF; DNA: TGCAGTGCAATGGACGGATACGAGCAGTACTTC
size: few; D: -; V: TRBV2; J: TRBJ1-2; CDR3: CASSEGSGYGYTF; DNA: TGTGCCAGCAGTGAAGGTTCAGGTTATGGCTACACCTTC
size: few; D: -; V: TRBV7-2; J: TRBJ2-1; CDR3: CASSPSYNEQFF; DNA: TGTGCCAGCAGTCCGTCTTACAATGAGCAGTTCTTC
size: -; D: TRBD2; V: TRBV4-2; J: TRBJ2-3; CDR3: CASSQPGAASGGLSTDTQYF; DNA: TGTGCCAGCAGCCAACCAGGGGCGGCTAGCGGGGGGCTCAGCACAGATACGCAGTATTTT
size: few; D: -; V: TRBV15; J: TRBJ1-3; CDR3: CATSLWAGNLGNTIYF; DNA: TGTGCCACCAGCCTCTGGGCAGGGAATCTTGGAAACACCATATATTTT
size: -; D: TRBD2; V: TRBV6-1; J: TRBJ2-5; CDR3: CASSEGLTSGRAETQYF; DNA: TGTGCCAGCAGTGAAGGTCTAACTAGCGGGAGGGCGGAGACCCAGTACTTC
size: few; D: -; V: TRBV19; J: TRBJ1-1; CDR3: CASIKDVHTEAFF; DNA: TGTGCCAGTATCAAGGACGTTCACACTGAAGCTTTCTTT
size: few; D: -; V: TRBV9; J: TRBJ1-1; CDR3: CASSVVSSRAEAFF; DNA: TGTGCCAGCAGCGTAGTGAGTTCGAGGGCAGAAGCTTTCTTT
size: -; D: -; V: TRBV7-9; J: TRBJ2-3; CDR3: CASSSPSTDTQYF; DNA: TGTGCCAGCAGCTCACCTAGCACAGATACGCAGTATTTT
size: few; D: -; V: TRBV5-1; J: TRBJ1-4; CDR3: CASSPGDRRTNEKLFF; DNA: TGCGCCAGCAGCCCGGGCGACAGGAGAACTAATGAAAAACTGTTTTTT
size: few; D: -; V: TRBV5-1; J: TRBJ2-1; CDR3: CASTPLELWREQFF; DNA: TGCGCCAGCACACCTTTAGAGCTTTGGAGAGAGCAGTTCTTC
size: few; D: TRBD1; V: TRBV9; J: TRBJ1-2; CDR3: CASSPRGQVIYGYTF; DNA: TGTGCCAGCAGCCCCCGAGGACAGGTCATCTATGGCTACACCTTC